Each of the 2 T cell receptor beta chains below was sequenced from the same sample in a study of CD4 T cells in relation to SARS-CoV-2 and coronaviruses. Sequenced by immunoSEQ multiplex PCR; TCRdb stores in-frame clones only, minus some. The top ten clones hold about 12% of a sample with 20,000 to 25,000 clones, 75% to 85% of them seen once. Before the COVID-19 pandemic, during about 2010-2018, CD4+ T cells were taken from unexposed donors. The cells were cultured for under twelve days before CD4+ T cells were isolated. These receptors have no known antigen. The sequenced sample consisted of CD4+ T cells from PBMCs, cultured in vitro. The receptors derive from a human donor in good health.

The J gene is TRBJ1-2, the V gene TRBV3-1 (or the pseudogene TRBV3-2); the D gene is possibly TRBD1 (6 bases). V was cut by 3 bases and J by 3 bases, with 14 bases left in between. The CDR3 is 15 residues long. Germline CDR1 and CDR2: LGHDT and YNNKEL (reference sequence). CDR3 sequence (DNA): TGTGCCAGCAGCCAGAGGGGGTCAGGGTACTATGGCTACACCTTC. Protein: CASSQRGSGYYGYTF.

This clone was observed a handful of times. The rearrangement uses TRBV3-1 (or the pseudogene TRBV3-2) and TRBJ1-1; TRBD1 agrees at 9 bases. With 3 bases clipped from V and 11 bases from J, the junction kept 10 bases outside the gene matches. From germline, CDR1 is LGHDT and CDR2 YNNKEL (reference sequence). The CDR3 runs to 14 residues. CDR3 bases: TGTGCCAGCAGCCATGCTGACAGGGGGGTGTTGGCTTTCTTT. Its protein is CASSHADRGVLAFF.